The rows below give T cell receptor beta chains drawn from one sample of a study of blood T cell repertoires in COVID-19. Here immunoSEQ multiplex PCR was the method, and the copy in TCRdb shows in-frame clones only, minus some. The sample lists around 220,000 clones; around four fifths were seen once. Sequenced sample: peripheral blood. These receptors originate from a man aged 25 to 45 with active or convalescent COVID-19. The CDR3 runs from the conserved cysteine through the conserved F or W. The D gene is left open where the match is weak. A row's size may be missing; if present it is once, few, many or a size class.

J	length	D	V	size	DNA	CDR3
TRBJ1-2	16	NA	TRBV9	NA	TGTGCCAGCAGCCCTAATCCGAGGAGCGAGCCCTATGGCTACACCTTC	CASSPNPRSEPYGYTF
TRBJ2-3	16	TRBD2	TRBV9	NA	TGTGCCAGCAGCCTCAGACTAGCGCTTAGCACAGATACGCAGTATTTT	CASSLRLALSTDTQYF
TRBJ1-4	15	TRBD1	TRBV4-1	NA	TGCGCCAGCAGCTCCGGACAGGGGGGTTGGGAAAAACTGTTTTTT	CASSSGQGGWEKLFF
TRBJ1-4	15	NA	TRBV7-9	NA	TGTGCCAGCAGCTTCAGGAATCAACAAAAGGAAAAACTGTTTTTT	CASSFRNQQKEKLFF
TRBJ1-2	11	NA	TRBV20-1	once	TGCAGTTCTAATCATAACTATGGCTACACCTTC	CSSNHNYGYTF
TRBJ2-5	14	TRBD2	TRBV19	NA	TGTGCCAGTAGTATGGGGACTAGCATGGAGACCCAGTACTTC	CASSMGTSMETQYF
TRBJ2-7	15	TRBD2	TRBV7-8	NA	TGTGCCAGCAGCCTGGCTAGCGGGGTCGCCTACGAGCAGTACTTC	CASSLASGVAYEQYF
TRBJ2-3	19	NA	TRBV1	NA	TGCACCAGCAGCCAAGATAGAGGGACTAGCCGATACCACACAGATACGCAGTATTTT	CTSSQDRGTSRYHTDTQYF
TRBJ2-7	13	NA	TRBV15	NA	TGTGCCACCAGCAGAACTAGGTCCTACGAGCAGTACTTC	CATSRTRSYEQYF
TRBJ1-4	21	NA	TRBV4-3	NA	TGCGCCAGCAGCCAAGATAGGAGGGAACGGGGCATCCGGACGACTAATGAAAAACTGTTTTTT	CASSQDRRERGIRTTNEKLFF
TRBJ2-3	15	NA	TRBV9	NA	TGTGCCAGCAGTGGGGACTCACATCCCACAGATACGCAGTATTTT	CASSGDSHPTDTQYF
TRBJ1-2	13	TRBD1	TRBV28	NA	TGTGCCAGCAGGCCAACAGGGGTGGGTGGCTACACCTTC	CASRPTGVGGYTF
TRBJ1-6	15	TRBD1	TRBV6-5	NA	TGTGCCAGCCAGCCTACCGGGACAGGGATCTCACCCCTCCACTTT	CASQPTGTGISPLHF
TRBJ1-2	13	NA	TRBV7-9	few	TGTGCCAGCAGCTTAGGGACTAAGGGTGGCTACACCTTC	CASSLGTKGGYTF
TRBJ2-7	12	NA	TRBV4-1	NA	TGCGCCAGCAGCCCAGGTTACTACGAGCAGTACTTC	CASSPGYYEQYF
TRBJ2-2	16	TRBD2	TRBV6-2/TRBV6-3	NA	TGTGCCAGCAGTTACTCGCGGCGGGAGGGTCCCGGGGAGCTGTTTTTT	CASSYSRREGPGELFF
TRBJ1-5	15	NA	TRBV19	NA	TGTGCCAGTAGTCTAACAACTAGACCTGATCAGCCCCAGCATTTT	CASSLTTRPDQPQHF
TRBJ2-2	16	NA	TRBV28	few	TGTGCCAGCAGCCTGGGCCCGGACAGAGGAGCCGGGGAGCTGTTTTTT	CASSLGPDRGAGELFF
TRBJ2-1	14	TRBD2	TRBV5-1	NA	TGCGCCAGCAGCTTGACTAGCGGGGACAATGAGCAGTTCTTC	CASSLTSGDNEQFF
TRBJ2-7	13	NA	TRBV27	NA	TGTGCCAGCAGTTTACCCCGGGTTCCGGAGGGCCGCTTC	CASSLPRVPEGRF
TRBJ2-3	17	TRBD2	TRBV27	NA	TGTGCCAGCAGTTTAGGGCTAGCGGGAGTGATAGGAGATACGCAGTATTTT	CASSLGLAGVIGDTQYF
TRBJ2-2	16	NA	TRBV3-1/TRBV3-2	NA	TGTGCCAGCAGGGTCCAGGGGAACCTGAACACCGGGGAGCTGTTTTTT	CASRVQGNLNTGELFF
TRBJ2-2	14	TRBD2	TRBV28	NA	TGTGCTTCGACCCGGGGGGATAACACCGGGGAGCTGTTTTTT	CASTRGDNTGELFF
TRBJ1-3	20	TRBD1	TRBV19	once	TGTGCCAGTCAACCTCCCTATGGGACAGGGAGATTTACGGCTGGAAACACCATATATTTT	CASQPPYGTGRFTAGNTIYF
TRBJ2-1	16	TRBD2	TRBV30	NA	TGTGCCTGGAGTGAGTTTGTCATGAGCGGGAGGTATGAGCAGTTCTTC	CAWSEFVMSGRYEQFF
TRBJ1-1	15	TRBD1	TRBV27	once	TGTGCCAGCAGTCAAGGAACAGGGGGCCTCACTGAAGCTTTCTTT	CASSQGTGGLTEAFF
TRBJ1-5	13	NA	TRBV27	NA	TGTGCCAGCAGGAGAGATCCGACACAGCCCCAGCATTTT	CASRRDPTQPQHF
TRBJ2-1	13	NA	TRBV7-8	NA	TGTGCCAGCAGCCCCGCCCCGTCCGGGTTGCAGTTCTTC	CASSPAPSGLQFF
TRBJ2-1	15	TRBD1	TRBV7-3	NA	TGTGCCAGCAGCTTAAGGGGACAGGGGAACAATGAGCAGTTCTTC	CASSLRGQGNNEQFF
TRBJ2-1	15	NA	TRBV9	NA	TGTGCCAGCAGCCTCATTCCAATTCGAGAAAATGAGCAGTTCTTC	CASSLIPIRENEQFF
TRBJ2-5	14	NA	TRBV11-2	NA	TGTGCCAGCAGCTTAGTATTTTCAGGGGAGACCCAGTACTTC	CASSLVFSGETQYF
TRBJ2-7	13	TRBD1	TRBV6-2/TRBV6-3	NA	TGTGCCAGCACCCCGACAGGGGGCTACGAGCAGTACTTC	CASTPTGGYEQYF
TRBJ2-7	15	NA	TRBV21-1	NA	TGTGCCAGCAGCAAAGTTCACCTAACCAGGGACGAGCAGTACTTC	CASSKVHLTRDEQYF
TRBJ1-6	14	NA	TRBV6-6	few	TGTGCCAGTTACCGGGATCTGGGGAATTCACCCCTCCACTTT	CASYRDLGNSPLHF
TRBJ2-2	18	TRBD1	TRBV5-5	NA	TGTGCCAGCAGCTTTCAGTTGGTCGGGACAGGGGCTGGCGGGGAGCTGTTTTTT	CASSFQLVGTGAGGELFF
TRBJ2-7	15	TRBD1	TRBV4-2	NA	TGTGCCAGCAGCCATGGGACAGGCCCCTCCTACGAGCAGTACTTC	CASSHGTGPSYEQYF
TRBJ1-2	13	TRBD1	TRBV28	NA	TGTGCCAGCAGTTCTGGACAGGACTATGGCTACACCTTC	CASSSGQDYGYTF
TRBJ1-5	16	NA	TRBV19	NA	TGTGCCAGTAGTATCCTAGGAACGGGGACTTATCAGCCCCAGCATTTT	CASSILGTGTYQPQHF
TRBJ2-7	14	NA	TRBV11-2	NA	TGTGCCAGCAGCTTATTTCAGGGTACCTACGAGCAGTACTTC	CASSLFQGTYEQYF
TRBJ2-5	15	NA	TRBV28	NA	TGTGCCAGCAGTTCAGGTGGTGAGGGGGTAGAGACCCAGTACTTC	CASSSGGEGVETQYF
TRBJ1-2	14	TRBD1	TRBV6-5	NA	TGTGCCACCTATGAGACGGGACAGAACTATGGCTACACCTTC	CATYETGQNYGYTF
TRBJ1-5	14	NA	TRBV4-1	NA	TGCGCCAGCAGCCAAGATGGGGGCGCAGGGCCCCAGCATTTT	CASSQDGGAGPQHF
TRBJ2-5	16	TRBD2	TRBV27	NA	TGTGCCAGCAGTTTACGGTACGTGGGACTACAAGAGACCCAGTACTTC	CASSLRYVGLQETQYF
TRBJ2-1	16	NA	TRBV19	NA	TGTGCCAGTAGCCAGAACCGACGGAGCTCCTACAATGAGCAGTTCTTC	CASSQNRRSSYNEQFF
TRBJ2-1	22	TRBD2	TRBV5-1	NA	TGCGCCAGCAGCTTGACGTGGGAACCGGGACTAGCGGGAGGGAGCTCCTACAATGAGCAGTTCTTC	CASSLTWEPGLAGGSSYNEQFF
TRBJ2-3	16	NA	TRBV19	NA	TGTGCCAGTAGTAATTACAGGGATAGAGTCACAGATACGCAGTATTTT	CASSNYRDRVTDTQYF
TRBJ2-2	10	NA	TRBV20-1	NA	TGCAGTGCGGAGGCCGGGGAGCTGTTTTTT	CSAEAGELFF
TRBJ2-2	17	TRBD2	TRBV30	NA	TGTGCCTGGAGTGTCACTAGCGGGAGCCCGTTTGCCGGGGAGCTGTTTTTT	CAWSVTSGSPFAGELFF
TRBJ2-3	21	TRBD2	TRBV10-1	NA	TGCGCCAGCAGCACGCAAGGACTAGCCAATCGCGCTAATCCTAGCACAGATACGCAGTATTTT	CASSTQGLANRANPSTDTQYF
TRBJ2-1	13	NA	TRBV4-1	few	TGCGCCAGCAGCTTCGGGACTGGCGATGAGCAGTTCTTC	CASSFGTGDEQFF
TRBJ2-7	16	NA	TRBV6-5	NA	TGTGCCAGCAGTTACTCGTCGGGACTCCCTACCTACGAGCAGTACTTC	CASSYSSGLPTYEQYF
TRBJ1-2	15	NA	TRBV7-9	NA	TGTGCCAGCAGCCCCCAGACGACTACTAACTATGGCTACACCTTC	CASSPQTTTNYGYTF